Listed here are 11 T cell receptor beta chains from one sample, sequenced in a study of blood T cell repertoires in COVID-19. Generated by immunoSEQ multiplex PCR, the TCRdb table keeps only in-frame clones and is missing some. The profile covers over 130,000 clones, with 65% to 80% appearing a single time and 15% to 20% taken by the ten largest. Sample: peripheral blood. These receptors came from a man aged 45-60 years with acute or convalescent COVID-19.

The J gene is TRBJ1-2, the V gene TRBV30; 7 bases map to TRBD1. Germline V gene data show CDR1 as GTSNPN and CDR2 as SVGIG (reference sequence). V was pared by 0 bases and J by 4 bases, with 14 bases of the junction left unmatched. This CDR3 is built from 17 residues. CDR3 bases: TGTGCCTGGAGTGTACAAAGGACGACAGGGCAACTCTATGGCTACACCTTC. Encoded protein: CAWSVQRTTGQLYGYTF.

This chain connects TRBV21-1 to TRBJ2-1; the D call of TRBD2 is as the table states it, not checked on the DNA. TRBV21-1 is listed as a pseudogene. The length of the CDR3 is 15 residues. This chain's CDR3 is CASSNLRGFYNEQFF. The CDR3 nucleotides are TGTGCCAGCAGCAACCTTCGGGGGTTCTACAATGAGCAGTTCTTC.

This clone was picked up a small number of times. This sequence joins TRBV5-1 and TRBJ1-6, with D unclear. Trimming stripped 4 bases from V and 0 bases from J, with 11 bases between. The CDR3 loop spans 16 amino acids. Per germline, CDR1 SGHRS and CDR2 YFSETQ. CDR3 in amino acids: CASSIDLSSYNSPLHF. CDR3 DNA: TGCGCCAGCAGCATAGATCTAAGCTCCTATAATTCACCCCTCCACTTT.

This clone has a single count. V and J are TRBV6-2 or TRBV6-3 and TRBJ2-3; 7 bases are a match to TRBD2. CDR1 MNHEY and CDR2 SVGEGT come from the germline V gene. Germline trimming cut 6 bases from V and 9 bases from J; bases unmatched to any gene: 21. The CDR3 has 17 amino acids. This CDR3 reads CASSTPRRGGGYETQYF. The CDR3 nucleotides are TGTGCCAGCAGCACCCCCAGGCGGGGCGGGGGTTATGAGACGCAGTATTTT.

V and J are TRBV5-4 and TRBJ1-2; 7 bases are shared with TRBD1. Germline-derived CDR1 and CDR2 are SGHNT and YYREEE (reference sequence). The CDR3 extends over 15 amino acids. The V and J ends lost 3 bases and 7 bases, in that order; junction bases with no gene match: 12. This CDR3 is CASSSGKKGAGGYTF. As DNA, the CDR3 is TGTGCCAGCAGCTCCGGGAAGAAGGGGGCAGGTGGCTACACCTTC.

The chain has TRBV5-6 and TRBJ1-1; TRBD1 matches 8 bases. Germline CDR1 reads SGHDT; CDR2 reads YYEEEE. With V trimmed by 5 bases and J by 0 bases, 3 bases remained unmatched. This CDR3 is 14 amino acids long. CDR3 amino acids: CASRWTGMNTEAFF. CDR3 nucleotide sequence: TGTGCCAGCAGATGGACAGGGATGAACACTGAAGCTTTCTTT.

V usage is TRBV14 and J usage is TRBJ2-5; 15 positions match TRBD2. The CDR3 loop spans 19 amino acids. V shed 1 base and J 2 bases; nucleotides not matched to a gene: 8. The germline gives CDR1 SGHDN, CDR2 FVKESK. CDR3 bases: TGTGCCAGCAGCCAAGGTCGCGGGACTAGCGGGGGGCAACAAGAGACCCAGTACTTC. Residues: CASSQGRGTSGGQQETQYF.

V and J are TRBV5-6 and TRBJ1-4, with D hard to call. The CDR3 contains 15 residues. The V gene lost 0 bases and the J gene lost 12 bases, with 18 bases spanning the gap. From germline, CDR1 is SGHDT and CDR2 YYEEEE. CDR3 in DNA: TGTGCCAGCAGCTTGGTGGAGGGAAGGCGGAATGAACTGTTTTTT. Protein: CASSLVEGRRNELFF. Full variable domain (outside the CDR3, taken from reference TRBV5-6 and TRBJ1-4): DAGVTQSPTHLIKTRGQQVTLRCSPKSGHDTVSWYQQALGQGPQFIFQYYEEEERQRGNFPDRFSGHQFPNYSSELNVNALLLGDSALYLCASSLVEGRRNELFFGSGTQLSVL.

The chain recombines TRBV5-1 with TRBJ2-3, with 15 nucleotides matching TRBD2. V shed 4 bases, J shed 6 bases, and the junction held 9 bases outside the gene matches. Germline CDR1 and CDR2: SGHRS and YFSETQ. The CDR3 extends over 17 amino acids. CDR3 coding DNA: TGCGCCAGCAGCCCGCTCGGGACTAGCGGGGGGCTGGATACGCAGTATTTT. Its translation: CASSPLGTSGGLDTQYF.

This sequence joins TRBV19 and TRBJ2-1, with a possible D match to TRBD2 (5 bases). V lost 2 bases and J lost 2, with 13 bases in between. Germline V lookup: CDR1 LNHDA, CDR2 SQIVND (reference sequence). This CDR3 has 16 residues. This CDR3 reads CASSISEGGAYNEQFF. The CDR3 DNA reads TGTGCCAGTAGTATATCCGAAGGAGGAGCCTACAATGAGCAGTTCTTC.

Only one count was recorded for this clone. The chain employs TRBV3-1 (or the pseudogene TRBV3-2) and TRBJ2-1; 10 nucleotides align to TRBD1. Germline CDR1 LGHDT, CDR2 YNNKEL (reference sequence). J lost 5 bases, V lost 4 bases, and 2 bases had no gene match. This CDR3 is built from 14 residues. The CDR3 coding sequence is TGTGCCAGCAGCCGGGACAGGGGAAACAATGAGCAGTTCTTC. This encodes CASSRDRGNNEQFF.